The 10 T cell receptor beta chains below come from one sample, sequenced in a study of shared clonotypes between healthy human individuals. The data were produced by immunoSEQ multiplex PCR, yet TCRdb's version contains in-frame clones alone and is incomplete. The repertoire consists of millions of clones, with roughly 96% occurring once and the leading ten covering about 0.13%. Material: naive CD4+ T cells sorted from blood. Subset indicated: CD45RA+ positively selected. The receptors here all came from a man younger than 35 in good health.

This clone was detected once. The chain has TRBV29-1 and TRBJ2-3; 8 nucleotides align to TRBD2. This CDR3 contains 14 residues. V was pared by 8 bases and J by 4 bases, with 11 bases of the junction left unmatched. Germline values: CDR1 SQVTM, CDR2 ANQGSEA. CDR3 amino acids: CSHIRAGVADTQYF. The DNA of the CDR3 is TGCAGCCATATAAGAGCGGGAGTAGCAGATACGCAGTATTTT.

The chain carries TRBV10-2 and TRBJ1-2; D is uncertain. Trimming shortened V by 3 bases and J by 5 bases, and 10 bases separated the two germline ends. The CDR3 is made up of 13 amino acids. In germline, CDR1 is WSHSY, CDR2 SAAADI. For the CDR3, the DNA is TGCGCCAGCAGTGATGTCCGCGCATATGGCTACACCTTC. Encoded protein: CASSDVRAYGYTF.

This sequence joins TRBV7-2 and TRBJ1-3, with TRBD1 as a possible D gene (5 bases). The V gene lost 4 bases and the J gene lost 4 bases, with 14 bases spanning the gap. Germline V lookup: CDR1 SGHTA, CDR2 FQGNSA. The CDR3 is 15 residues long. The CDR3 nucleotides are TGTGCCAGCAGCTCTGGGGGGGGTCCGGGAAACACCATATATTTT. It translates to CASSSGGGPGNTIYF.

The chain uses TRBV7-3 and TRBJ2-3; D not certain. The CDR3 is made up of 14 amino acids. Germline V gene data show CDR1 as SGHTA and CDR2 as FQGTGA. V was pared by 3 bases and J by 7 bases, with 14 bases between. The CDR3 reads CASSFGPALNTQYF. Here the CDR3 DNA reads TGTGCCAGCAGCTTCGGTCCTGCACTGAATACGCAGTATTTT.

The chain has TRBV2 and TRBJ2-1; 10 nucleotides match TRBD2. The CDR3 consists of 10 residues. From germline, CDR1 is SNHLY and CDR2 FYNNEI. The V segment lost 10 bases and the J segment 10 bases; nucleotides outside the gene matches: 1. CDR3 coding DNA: TGTGCCATGGGACTAGCGGAGCAGTTCTTC. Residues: CAMGLAEQFF.

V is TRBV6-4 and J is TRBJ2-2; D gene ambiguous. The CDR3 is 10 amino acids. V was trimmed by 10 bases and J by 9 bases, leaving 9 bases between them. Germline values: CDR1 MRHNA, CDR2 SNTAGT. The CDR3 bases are TGTGCCACCTGGCACCGGGAGCTGTTTTTT. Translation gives CATWHRELFF.

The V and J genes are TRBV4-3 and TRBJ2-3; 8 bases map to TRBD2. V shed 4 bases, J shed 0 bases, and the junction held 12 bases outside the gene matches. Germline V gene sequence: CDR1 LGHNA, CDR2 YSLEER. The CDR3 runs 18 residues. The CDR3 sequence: CASSRGLAIATSTDTQYF. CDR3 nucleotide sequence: TGCGCCAGCAGCCGTGGACTAGCTATAGCGACTAGCACAGATACGCAGTATTTT.

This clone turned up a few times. The CDR3 DNA reads TGTGCCAGCAGTTTTCCTGGGGCCAACGTCCTGACTTTC. It encodes CASSFPGANVLTF. The gene calls are TRBV27 and TRBJ2-6; D gene unclear. Trimming removed 3 bases from V and 2 bases from J, with 2 bases in between. CDR3 length: 13 amino acids. Germline V gene sequence: CDR1 MNHEY, CDR2 SMNVEV (reference sequence).

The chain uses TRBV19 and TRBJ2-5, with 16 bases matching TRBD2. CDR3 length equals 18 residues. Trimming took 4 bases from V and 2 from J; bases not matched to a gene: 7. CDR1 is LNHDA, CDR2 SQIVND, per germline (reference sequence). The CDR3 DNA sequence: TGTGCCAGTAGTAAGGGACTAGCGGGAGGGCCCGTACAAGAGACCCAGTACTTC. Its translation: CASSKGLAGGPVQETQYF.

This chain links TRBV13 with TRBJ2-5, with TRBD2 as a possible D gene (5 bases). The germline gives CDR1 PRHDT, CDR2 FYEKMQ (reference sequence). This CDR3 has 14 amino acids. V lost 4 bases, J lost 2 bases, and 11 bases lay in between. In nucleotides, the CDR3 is TGTGCCAGCAGCTCCCGGGGATTACAAGAGACCCAGTACTTC. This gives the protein CASSSRGLQETQYF.